These 9 T cell receptor beta chains were all obtained from the same sample, sequenced in a study of beta chain features in type 1 diabetes (dated by TCRdb to 2017 to 2018). Libraries came from the immunoSEQ multiplex PCR assay. The High Capacity cDNA Reverse Transcription Kit was used to reverse transcribe all of the isolated RNA, meaning that expressed TCRB transcripts were what got sequenced. Drawn from immuneACCESS, this table holds only the in-frame rearrangements with V and J called that TCRdb kept. Clones are partly lost; checked studies trace under half to an unresolved V gene and leave the rest unexplained. The sample includes roughly 100,000 clones, with 28% observed a single time. 0.53% of the sample is held by the ten biggest clonotypes. General conclusions and limits of the study: A moderate but significant shortening of TCRB CDR3 length was observed in type 1 diabetes patients in all four CD4+ subsets.

These receptors' antigens are unknown. The sample taken for sequencing was central memory CD4+ T cells from blood. These receptors all come from a woman between 18 and 29 years old with type 1 diabetes.

The chain carries TRBV28 and TRBJ1-1, with 8 bases lining up with TRBD1. This CDR3 spans 15 amino acids. Losses at the gene ends were 6 bases for V and 1 base for J; bases not matched to a gene: 7. Germline CDR1 and CDR2: MDHEN and SYDVKM. CDR3 in DNA: TGTGCCAGCAGCCCCGTCGGGACAGGGAACACTGAAGCTTTCTTT. Translated, it gives CASSPVGTGNTEAFF.

This chain links TRBV6-5 with TRBJ2-7, with 7 bases lining up with TRBD1. Germline CDR1 is MNHEY and CDR2 is SVGAGI. The CDR3 totals 13 residues. The V gene end was trimmed by 6 bases and the J gene end by 2 bases; junction bases not matched to a gene: 4. CDR3 region: CASSYRGTYEQYF. The CDR3 nucleotides read TGTGCCAGCAGCTACAGGGGAACCTACGAGCAGTACTTC.

This clone was seen a few times. The CDR3 sequence is CASRGANYGYTF. The CDR3 DNA sequence: TGTGCCAGCAGGGGAGCTAACTATGGCTACACCTTC. The gene calls are TRBV27 and TRBJ1-2; D gene ambiguous. V was shortened by 6 bases and J by 0 bases, with 5 bases between the two germline ends. The germline gives CDR1 MNHEY, CDR2 SMNVEV (reference sequence). The CDR3 runs 12 residues.

The chain recombines TRBV6-1 with TRBJ2-5; maybe TRBD2 (5 bases). Trimming removed 1 base from V and 5 bases from J, with 17 bases in between. Germline-derived CDR1 and CDR2 are MNHNS and SASEGT. The CDR3 covers 16 residues. This CDR3 is CASSEGRRSIWETQYF. As DNA, the CDR3 is TGTGCCAGCAGTGAAGGCCGGAGGAGCATCTGGGAGACCCAGTACTTC.

There are a few counts of this clone. V and J are TRBV27 and TRBJ2-2; TRBD2 is a possible D gene (7 bases). V lost 2 bases and J 6 bases, leaving 19 bases between the germline ends. Germline assignment: CDR1 MNHEY and CDR2 SMNVEV (reference sequence). The length of the CDR3 is 17 residues. CDR3 protein: CASSLKFGGPRAGELFF. The CDR3 DNA is TGTGCCAGCAGTTTAAAGTTCGGGGGGCCCCGGGCCGGGGAGCTGTTTTTT.

The chain recombines TRBV5-1 with TRBJ2-1, with 12 bases that match TRBD1. This CDR3 has 17 residues. Germline CDR1 SGHRS, CDR2 YFSETQ. V shed 2 bases, J shed 10 bases, and the junction held 13 bases outside the gene matches. The CDR3 protein is CASSFTPGTGGAGEQFF. DNA for the CDR3: TGCGCCAGCAGCTTTACCCCCGGGACAGGGGGCGCGGGGGAGCAGTTCTTC.

The V and J genes are TRBV7-2 and TRBJ2-3; TRBD1 might be the D (6 bases). In germline, CDR1 is SGHTA, CDR2 FQGNSA. The germline V and J ends were trimmed by 5 bases and 0 bases, with 9 bases remaining between them. The CDR3 runs to 14 residues. The CDR3 sequence is CASSPGQSTDTQYF. The CDR3 nucleotides read TGTGCCAGCAGCCCCGGACAGAGCACAGATACGCAGTATTTT.

The table lists this clone with a few counts. The gene calls are TRBV30 and TRBJ1-4; D remains unclear. Germline V gives CDR1 GTSNPN, CDR2 SVGIG (reference sequence). Trimming cost V 2 bases and J 5 bases, with 9 bases left between them. The CDR3 totals 13 residues. The CDR3 reads CAWSSRLNEKLFF. Written as DNA, the CDR3 is TGTGCCTGGAGTAGCAGGCTAAATGAAAAACTGTTTTTT.

This clone was detected only a few times. The rearrangement joins TRBV5-4 to TRBJ1-1; D is possibly TRBD1 (5 bases). This CDR3 comprises 15 residues. Germline-derived CDR1 and CDR2 are SGHNT and YYREEE (reference sequence). V lost 4 bases, J lost 1 base, and 14 bases lay in between. The CDR3 nucleotides are TGTGCCAGCAGCCCCCTGGGGGGAGAGAACACTGAAGCTTTCTTT. Translated, it gives CASSPLGGENTEAFF.